One TCR beta chain is described in this entry. The data were taken from a study of blood T cells in healthy people across ages. Trimming shortened V by 0 bases and J by 4 bases, and 12 bases separated the two germline ends. Looked up from germline, CDR1 is SGHTA and CDR2 is FQGNSA. The CDR3 totals 15 residues. With a J-beta primer mix and a sample-barcoded 5' primer, a second PCR ran about 7 to 12 cycles. TCRdb itself ran the 5' RACE reads through MiXCR, one entry per CDR3 protein. The table shows over 1,500,000 distinct CDR3 sequences, with around 40% occurring only once. The sample consisted of blood. This rearrangement joins TRBV7-2 to TRBJ1-2; D gene uncertain. The receptor's source is a human donor in good health. The CDR3 spells CASSLASAALYGYTF. In DNA, the CDR3 is TGTGCCAGCAGCTTAGCGTCGGCGGCCCTCTATGGCTACACCTTC.